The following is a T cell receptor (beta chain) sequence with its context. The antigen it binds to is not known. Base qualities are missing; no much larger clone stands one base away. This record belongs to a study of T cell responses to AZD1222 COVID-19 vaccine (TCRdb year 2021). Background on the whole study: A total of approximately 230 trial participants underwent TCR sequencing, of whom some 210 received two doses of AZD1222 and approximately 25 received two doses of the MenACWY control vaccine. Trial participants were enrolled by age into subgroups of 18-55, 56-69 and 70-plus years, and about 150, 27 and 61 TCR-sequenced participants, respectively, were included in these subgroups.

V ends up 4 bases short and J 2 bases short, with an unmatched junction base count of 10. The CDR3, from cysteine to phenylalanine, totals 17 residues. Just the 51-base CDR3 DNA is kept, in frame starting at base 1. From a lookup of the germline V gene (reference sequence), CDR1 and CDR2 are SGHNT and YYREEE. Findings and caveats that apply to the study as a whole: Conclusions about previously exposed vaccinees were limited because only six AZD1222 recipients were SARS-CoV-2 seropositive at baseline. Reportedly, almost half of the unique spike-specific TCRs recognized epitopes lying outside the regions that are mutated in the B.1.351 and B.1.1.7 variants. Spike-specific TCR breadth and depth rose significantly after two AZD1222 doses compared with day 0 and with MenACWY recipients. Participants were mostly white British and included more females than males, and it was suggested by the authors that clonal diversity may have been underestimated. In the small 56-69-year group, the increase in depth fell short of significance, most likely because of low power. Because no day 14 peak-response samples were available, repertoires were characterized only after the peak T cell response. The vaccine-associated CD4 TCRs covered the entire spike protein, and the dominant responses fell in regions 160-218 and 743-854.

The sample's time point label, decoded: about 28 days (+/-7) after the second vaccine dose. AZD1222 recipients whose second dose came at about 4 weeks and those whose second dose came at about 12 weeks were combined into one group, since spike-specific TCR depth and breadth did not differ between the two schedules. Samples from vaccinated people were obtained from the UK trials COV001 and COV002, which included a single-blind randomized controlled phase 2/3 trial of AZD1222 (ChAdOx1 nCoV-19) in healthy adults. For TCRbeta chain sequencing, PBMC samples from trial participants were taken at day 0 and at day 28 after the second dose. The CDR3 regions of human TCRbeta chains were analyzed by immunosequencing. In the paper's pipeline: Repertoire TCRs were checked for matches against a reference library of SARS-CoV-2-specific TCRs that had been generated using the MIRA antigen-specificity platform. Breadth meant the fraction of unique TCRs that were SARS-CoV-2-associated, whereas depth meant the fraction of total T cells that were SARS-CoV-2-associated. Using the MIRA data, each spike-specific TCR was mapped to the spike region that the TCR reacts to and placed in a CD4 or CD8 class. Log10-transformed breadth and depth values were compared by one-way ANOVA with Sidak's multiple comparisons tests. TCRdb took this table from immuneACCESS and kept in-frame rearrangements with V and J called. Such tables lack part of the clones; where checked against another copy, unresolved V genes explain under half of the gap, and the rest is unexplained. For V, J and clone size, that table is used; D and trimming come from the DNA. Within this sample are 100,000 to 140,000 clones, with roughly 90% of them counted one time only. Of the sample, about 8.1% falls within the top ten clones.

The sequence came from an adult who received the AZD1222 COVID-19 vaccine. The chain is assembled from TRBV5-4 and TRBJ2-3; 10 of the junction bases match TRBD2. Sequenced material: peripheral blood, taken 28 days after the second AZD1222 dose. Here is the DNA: TGTGCCAGCAGCCCCCGGACTAGCGGTACCAACACAGATACGCAGTATTTT. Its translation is CASSPRTSGTNTDTQYF. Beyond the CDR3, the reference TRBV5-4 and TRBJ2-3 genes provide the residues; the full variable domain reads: ETGVTQSPTHLIKTRGQQVTLRCSSQSGHNTVSWYQQALGQGPQFIFQYYREEENGRGNFPPRFSGLQFPNYSSELNVNALELDDSALYLCASSPRTSGTNTDTQYFGPGTRLTVL.